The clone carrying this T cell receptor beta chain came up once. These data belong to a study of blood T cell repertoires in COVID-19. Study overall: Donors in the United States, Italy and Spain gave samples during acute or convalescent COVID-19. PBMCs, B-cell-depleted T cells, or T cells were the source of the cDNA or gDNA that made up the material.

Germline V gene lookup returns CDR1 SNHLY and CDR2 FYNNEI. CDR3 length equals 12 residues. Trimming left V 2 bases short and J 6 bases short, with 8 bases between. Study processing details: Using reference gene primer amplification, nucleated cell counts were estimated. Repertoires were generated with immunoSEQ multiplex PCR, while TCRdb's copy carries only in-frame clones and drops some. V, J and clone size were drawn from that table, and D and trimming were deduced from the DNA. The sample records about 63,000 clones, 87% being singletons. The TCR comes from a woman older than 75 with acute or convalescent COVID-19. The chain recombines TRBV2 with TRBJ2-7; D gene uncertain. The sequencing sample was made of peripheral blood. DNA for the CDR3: TGTGCCAGCAGTGAAACGCCAGTCGAGCAGTACTTC. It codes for CASSETPVEQYF. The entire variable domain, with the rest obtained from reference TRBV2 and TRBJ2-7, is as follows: EPEVTQTPSHQVTQMGQEVILRCVPISNHLYFYWYRQILGQKVEFLVSFYNNEISEKSEIFDDQFSVERPDGSNFTLKIRSTKLEDSAMYFCASSETPVEQYFGPGTRLTVT.